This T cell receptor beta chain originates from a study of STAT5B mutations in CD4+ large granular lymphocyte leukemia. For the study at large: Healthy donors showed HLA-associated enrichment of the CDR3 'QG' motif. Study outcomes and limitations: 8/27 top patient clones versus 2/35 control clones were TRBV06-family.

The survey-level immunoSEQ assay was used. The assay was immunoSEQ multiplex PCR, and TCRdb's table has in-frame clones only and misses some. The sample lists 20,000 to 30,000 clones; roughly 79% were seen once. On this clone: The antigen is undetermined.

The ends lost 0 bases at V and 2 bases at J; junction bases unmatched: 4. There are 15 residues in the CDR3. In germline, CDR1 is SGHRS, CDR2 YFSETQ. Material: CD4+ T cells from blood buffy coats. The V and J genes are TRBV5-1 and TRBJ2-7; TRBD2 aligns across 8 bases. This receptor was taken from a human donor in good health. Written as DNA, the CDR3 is TGCGCCAGCAGCTTGGGGCGCGGGAGGACCTACGAGCAGTACTTC. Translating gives CASSLGRGRTYEQYF.